Below are 15 T cell receptor beta chains sequenced from a single sample in a study of shared T cell receptors in the human thymus. Here immunoSEQ multiplex PCR was the method, and the copy in TCRdb shows in-frame clones only, minus some. The sample yields roughly 410,000 clones, approximately 95% seen once. The sequenced sample consisted of thymocytes. These receptors were obtained from a human donor.

The chain couples TRBV21-1 to TRBJ2-2; TRBD2 is the table's D call, not checked against the DNA. TRBV21-1 is flagged as a pseudogene. The CDR3 consists of 17 residues. The CDR3 bases are TGTGCCAGCAGCAAATTAGGCAGGGAGGACTTCACCGGGGAGCTGTTTTTT. Protein: CASSKLGREDFTGELFF.

This chain connects TRBV27 to TRBJ2-5; TRBD1 agrees at 8 bases. CDR3 length: 15 residues. Germline V gene lookup returns CDR1 MNHEY and CDR2 SMNVEV (reference sequence). Trimming at V came to 5 bases and at J to 6 bases, leaving 11 bases not matched to a gene. The CDR3: CASSTDRGGRKTQYF. In DNA, the CDR3 is TGTGCCAGCAGTACCGACAGGGGCGGTAGGAAGACCCAGTACTTC.

The chain links TRBV6-1 to TRBJ2-1; 10 nucleotides line up with TRBD1. The germline V gene has CDR1 MNHNS and CDR2 SASEGT. With 4 bases clipped from V and 2 bases from J, the junction kept 2 bases outside the gene matches. The CDR3 has 15 residues. CDR3 in DNA: TGTGCCAGCAGTGGACAGGGGGCCGCCTACAATGAGCAGTTCTTC. It translates to CASSGQGAAYNEQFF.

The chain employs TRBV7-9 and TRBJ1-2; D not resolved. Germline V gene sequence: CDR1 SEHNR, CDR2 FQNEAQ (reference sequence). The V gene lost 6 bases and the J gene lost 0 bases, with 20 bases spanning the gap. The CDR3 is made up of 17 amino acids. The CDR3 loop reads CASSPRGRVKANYGYTF. The CDR3 bases are TGTGCCAGCAGTCCCCGTGGACGAGTCAAAGCTAACTATGGCTACACCTTC.

The rearrangement links TRBV6-1 to TRBJ2-1; 10 nucleotides line up with TRBD2. The CDR3 length is 14 residues. Germline V CDR1 and CDR2: MNHNS, SASEGT. The trim removed 7 bases at V and 5 bases at J, leaving 5 bases unmatched. The chain's CDR3 is CASNLAGVDNEQFF. In DNA, the CDR3 is TGTGCCAGCAATCTAGCGGGAGTTGACAATGAGCAGTTCTTC.

This clone was seen once. This rearrangement joins TRBV27 to TRBJ1-2; 8 bases map to TRBD1. Germline CDR1 is MNHEY and CDR2 is SMNVEV (reference sequence). The trim removed 5 bases at V and 0 bases at J, leaving 14 bases unmatched. The CDR3 is 18 amino acids. The CDR3 coding sequence is TGTGCCAGCAGTACCGGGACAGGTCAGGGGGTAGCTAACTATGGCTACACCTTC. Protein product: CASSTGTGQGVANYGYTF.

J is TRBJ1-2 and V is TRBV27, with 7 bases identical to TRBD1. CDR1 and CDR2 from the germline V gene are MNHEY and SMNVEV (reference sequence). Germline trimming cut 6 bases from V and 4 bases from J; bases unmatched to any gene: 14. This CDR3 is built from 16 residues. CDR3 sequence: CASSTRGEGAGYGYTF. The CDR3 nucleotides are TGTGCCAGCAGCACGAGAGGGGAGGGGGCGGGCTATGGCTACACCTTC.

This sequence joins TRBV2 and TRBJ1-2; D remains ambiguous. Trimming removed 6 bases at V and 0 bases at J, with 11 bases between. Per the germline V gene, CDR1 is SNHLY and CDR2 is FYNNEI. The CDR3 loop spans 14 amino acids. The DNA of the CDR3 is TGTGCCAGCAGAAAGTCCGGGTCTAACTATGGCTACACCTTC. Translation: CASRKSGSNYGYTF.

J is TRBJ2-5 and V is TRBV29-1; D might be TRBD2 (7 bases). This CDR3 spans 14 amino acids. With 7 bases removed from V and 0 bases from J, the gap between germline ends came to 15 bases. Germline CDR1 SQVTM, CDR2 ANQGSEA. CDR3 residues: CSAQGGGYQETQYF. CDR3 nucleotides: TGCAGCGCCCAAGGGGGGGGGTACCAAGAGACCCAGTACTTC. The variable domain in full, with the rest retrieved from reference TRBV29-1 and TRBJ2-5, is SAVISQKPSRDICQRGTSLTIQCQVDSQVTMMFWYRQQPGQSLTLIATANQGSEATYESGFVIDKFPISRPNLTFSTLTVSNMSPEDSSIYLCSAQGGGYQETQYFGPGTRLLVL.

The chain carries TRBV12-2 and TRBJ2-7; the DNA was not compared with TRBD1, the D call given in the table. TRBV12-2 is a listed pseudogene. The CDR3 consists of 15 residues. CDR3 bases: TGTGCAAGTCGCTTTACTTCGGACAGGGTAGGAGAGCAGTACTTC. Its translation: CASRFTSDRVGEQYF.

The chain recombines TRBV27 with TRBJ2-3; the D is unclear. The germline gives CDR1 MNHEY, CDR2 SMNVEV (reference sequence). This CDR3 comprises 13 residues. The germline V and J ends were trimmed by 4 bases and 5 bases, with 10 bases remaining between them. CDR3 amino acids: CASSSGYRDTQYF. The DNA of the CDR3 is TGTGCCAGCAGTTCAGGCTATAGAGATACGCAGTATTTT.

The chain links TRBV28 to TRBJ2-1; perhaps TRBD2 as D (5 bases). V lost 6 bases to trimming and J lost 2 bases, with 17 bases between them. The CDR3 sequence is 16 residues long. Germline CDR1 is MDHEN and CDR2 is SYDVKM. This CDR3 reads CASRIRDPSTYNEQFF. In DNA form, the CDR3 reads TGTGCCAGCAGGATCCGGGATCCTAGTACCTACAATGAGCAGTTCTTC.

The chain combines TRBV23-1 with TRBJ1-3; 7 nucleotides line up with TRBD1. TRBV23-1 is an ORF, and what it does is uncertain. CDR3 length: 18 amino acids. J lost 4 bases, V lost 1 base, and 13 bases had no gene match. CDR3 nucleotide sequence: TGCGCCAGCAGTCAATGGGAGCTTCCACAGGGGATGGGAAACACCATATATTTT. Its protein product is CASSQWELPQGMGNTIYF.

This chain connects TRBV4-1 to TRBJ2-1, with TRBD2 matching over 11 bases. The CDR3 spans 17 residues. The V gene's germline CDR1 is MGHRA and CDR2 YSYEKL. V shed 4 bases and J 5 bases; nucleotides not matched to a gene: 10. This CDR3 is CASSLGLAGLRDNEQFF. The DNA of the CDR3 is TGCGCCAGCAGCCTCGGACTAGCGGGCCTCCGAGACAATGAGCAGTTCTTC.

This sequence joins TRBV27 and TRBJ2-5, with TRBD2 identical over 12 bases. Germline V gene lookup returns CDR1 MNHEY and CDR2 SMNVEV (reference sequence). CDR3 size: 16 residues. J was trimmed by 5 bases and V by 5 bases; bases with no gene match: 9. The CDR3 DNA sequence: TGTGCCAGCAGTCCCCTTCTAGCGGGAGGGCGGGAGACCCAGTACTTC. Amino acids: CASSPLLAGGRETQYF.